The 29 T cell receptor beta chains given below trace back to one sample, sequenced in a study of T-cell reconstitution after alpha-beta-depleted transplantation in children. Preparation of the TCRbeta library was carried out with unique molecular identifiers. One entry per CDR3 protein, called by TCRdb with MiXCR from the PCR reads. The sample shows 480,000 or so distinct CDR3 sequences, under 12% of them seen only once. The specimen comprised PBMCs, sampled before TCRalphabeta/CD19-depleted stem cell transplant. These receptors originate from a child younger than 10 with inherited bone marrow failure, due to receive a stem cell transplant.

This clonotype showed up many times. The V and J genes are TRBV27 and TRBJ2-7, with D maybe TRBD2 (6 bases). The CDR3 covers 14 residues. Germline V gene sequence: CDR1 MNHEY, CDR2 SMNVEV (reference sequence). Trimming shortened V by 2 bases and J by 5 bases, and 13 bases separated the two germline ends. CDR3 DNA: TGTGCCAGCAGTTTACATCCGGGAGCCGACGAGCAGTACTTC. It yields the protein CASSLHPGADEQYF.

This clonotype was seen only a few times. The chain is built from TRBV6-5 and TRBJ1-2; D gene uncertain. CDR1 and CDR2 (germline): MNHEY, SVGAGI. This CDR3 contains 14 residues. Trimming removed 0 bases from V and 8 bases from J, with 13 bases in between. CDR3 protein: CASSYSEGLEGYTF. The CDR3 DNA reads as TGTGCCAGCAGTTACTCGGAGGGATTGGAAGGCTACACCTTC.

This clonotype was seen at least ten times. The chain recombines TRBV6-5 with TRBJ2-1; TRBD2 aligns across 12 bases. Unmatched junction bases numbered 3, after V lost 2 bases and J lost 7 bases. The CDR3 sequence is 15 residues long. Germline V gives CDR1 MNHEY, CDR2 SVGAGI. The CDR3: CASSYPTSGGNEQFF. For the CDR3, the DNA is TGTGCCAGCAGTTACCCGACTAGCGGGGGTAATGAGCAGTTCTTC.

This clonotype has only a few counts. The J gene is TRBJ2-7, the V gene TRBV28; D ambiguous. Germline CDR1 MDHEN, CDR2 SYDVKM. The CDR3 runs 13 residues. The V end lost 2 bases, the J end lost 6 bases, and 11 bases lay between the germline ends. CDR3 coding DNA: TGTGCCAGCAGTTTACGACATACGGGCGAGCAGTACTTC. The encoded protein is CASSLRHTGEQYF.

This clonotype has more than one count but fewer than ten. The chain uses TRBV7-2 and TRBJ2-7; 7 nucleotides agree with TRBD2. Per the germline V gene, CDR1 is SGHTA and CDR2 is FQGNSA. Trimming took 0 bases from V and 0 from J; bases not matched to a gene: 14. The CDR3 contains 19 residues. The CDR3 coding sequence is TGTGCCAGCAGCTTAGCCTCTCTACGACTCGTAGCGGGCTCCTACGAGCAGTACTTC. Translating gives CASSLASLRLVAGSYEQYF.

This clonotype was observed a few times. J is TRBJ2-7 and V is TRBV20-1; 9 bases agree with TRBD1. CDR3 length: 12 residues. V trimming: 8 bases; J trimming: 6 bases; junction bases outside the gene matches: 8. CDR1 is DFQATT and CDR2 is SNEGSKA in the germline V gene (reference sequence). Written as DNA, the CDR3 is TGCAGTCCGAGGGGACAGGGTGTCGAGCAGTACTTC. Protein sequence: CSPRGQGVEQYF.

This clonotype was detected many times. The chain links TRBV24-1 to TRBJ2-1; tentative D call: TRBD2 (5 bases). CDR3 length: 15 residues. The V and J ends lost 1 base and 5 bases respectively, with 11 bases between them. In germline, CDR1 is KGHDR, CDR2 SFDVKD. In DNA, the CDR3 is TGTGCCACCAGTGATTTACAAGGACTGAACAATGAGCAGTTCTTC. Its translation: CATSDLQGLNNEQFF.

CDR3 sequence: CASSPDPVGTPKQFF. CDR3 nucleotide sequence: TGCGCCAGCAGCCCGGACCCTGTGGGGACACCGAAGCAGTTCTTC. The V gene is TRBV5-1, the J gene TRBJ2-1; perhaps TRBD1 as D (6 bases). This CDR3 region has 15 residues. Trimming cost V 4 bases and J 11 bases, with 22 bases left between them. Per germline, CDR1 SGHRS and CDR2 YFSETQ. The full variable domain, in which reference TRBV5-1 and TRBJ2-1 provide the parts outside the CDR3, is KAGVTQTPRYLIKTRGQQVTLSCSPISGHRSVSWYQQTPGQGLQFLFEYFSETQRNKGNFPGRFSGRQFSNSRSEMNVSTLELGDSALYLCASSPDPVGTPKQFFGPGTRLTVL.

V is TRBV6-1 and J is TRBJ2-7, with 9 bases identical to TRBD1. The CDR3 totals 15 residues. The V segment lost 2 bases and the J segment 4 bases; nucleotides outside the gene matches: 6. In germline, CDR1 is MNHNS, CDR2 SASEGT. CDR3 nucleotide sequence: TGTGCCAGCAGTGAACTCCACAGGGGGCAATACGAGCAGTACTTC. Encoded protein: CASSELHRGQYEQYF.

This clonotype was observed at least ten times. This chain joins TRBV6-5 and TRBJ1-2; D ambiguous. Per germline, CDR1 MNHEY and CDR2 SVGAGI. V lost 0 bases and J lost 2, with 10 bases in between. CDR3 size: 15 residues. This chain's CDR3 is CASSYSGHPNYGYTF. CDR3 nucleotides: TGTGCCAGCAGTTACTCTGGCCACCCCAACTATGGCTACACCTTC.

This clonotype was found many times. CDR3 sequence reads: CASSPTGDNEQFF. In DNA form, the CDR3 reads TGCGCCAGCAGTCCAACGGGCGACAATGAGCAGTTCTTC. The chain has TRBV4-3 and TRBJ2-1, with D uncertain. The CDR3 sequence is 13 residues long. The germline V gene has CDR1 LGHNA and CDR2 YSLEER. Trimming removed 6 bases from V and 5 bases from J, with 11 bases in between.

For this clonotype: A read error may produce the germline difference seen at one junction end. The CDR3 nucleotides read TGTGCCAGCAGCCTTCTCTACACATACGGGCAGTACTTC. Amino acid sequence: CASSLLYTYGQYF. The rearrangement links TRBV5-5 to TRBJ2-7; D unclear. The germline V gene has CDR1 SGHKS and CDR2 YYEKEE (reference sequence). This CDR3 contains 13 residues.

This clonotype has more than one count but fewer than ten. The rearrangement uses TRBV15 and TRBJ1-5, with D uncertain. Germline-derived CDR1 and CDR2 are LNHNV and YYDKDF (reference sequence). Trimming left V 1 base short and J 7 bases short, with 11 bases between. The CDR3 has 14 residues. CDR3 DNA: TGTGCCACCAGCAGAGTCGTGAGTCTGCAGCCCCAGCATTTT. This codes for CATSRVVSLQPQHF.

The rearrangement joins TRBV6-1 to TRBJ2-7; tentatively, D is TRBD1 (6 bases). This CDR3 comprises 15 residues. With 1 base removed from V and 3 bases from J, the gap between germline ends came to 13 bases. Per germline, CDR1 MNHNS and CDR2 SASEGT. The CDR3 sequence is CASSEGTGSDYEQYF. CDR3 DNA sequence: TGTGCCAGCAGTGAAGGCACAGGGTCGGACTACGAGCAGTACTTC.

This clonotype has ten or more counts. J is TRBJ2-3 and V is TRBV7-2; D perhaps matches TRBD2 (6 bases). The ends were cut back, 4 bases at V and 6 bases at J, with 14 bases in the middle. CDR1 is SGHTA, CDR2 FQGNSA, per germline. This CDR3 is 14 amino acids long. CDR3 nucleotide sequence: TGTGCCAGCAGCTCGACCCGGGGGTCGGATACGCAGTATTTT. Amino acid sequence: CASSSTRGSDTQYF. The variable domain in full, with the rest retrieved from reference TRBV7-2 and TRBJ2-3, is GAGVSQSPSNKVTEKGKDVELRCDPISGHTALYWYRQSLGQGLEFLIYFQGNSAPDKSGLPSDRFSAERTGGSVSTLTIQRTQQEDSAVYLCASSSTRGSDTQYFGPGTRLTVL.

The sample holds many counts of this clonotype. Here the CDR3 reads CASSSYGSYNEQFF. In DNA, the CDR3 is TGCGCCAGCAGCTCTTATGGCTCCTACAATGAGCAGTTCTTC. The gene calls are TRBV5-1 and TRBJ2-1; D not certain. The CDR3 covers 14 residues. Germline CDR1 reads SGHRS; CDR2 reads YFSETQ. The V gene lost 3 bases and the J gene lost 0 bases, with 7 bases spanning the gap.

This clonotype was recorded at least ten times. The CDR3 DNA reads as TGTGCCAGCAGCACCACCCTGAGTCGGTTACCTAATGAAAAACTGTTTTTT. The encoded protein is CASSTTLSRLPNEKLFF. The chain carries TRBV12-3 or TRBV12-4 and TRBJ1-4; D uncertain. Between the trimmed V and J ends, which lost 6 bases and 3 bases, there was a span of 20 bases. CDR3 size: 17 residues.

CDR3 sequence reads: CASSLLSEQFF. CDR3 in DNA: TGTGCCAGCAGCCTCTTGAGTGAGCAGTTCTTC. This chain connects TRBV7-2 to TRBJ2-1; D is uncertain. Germline V gene sequence: CDR1 SGHTA, CDR2 FQGNSA. The ends were cut back, 5 bases at V and 9 bases at J, with 8 bases in the middle. The CDR3 runs to 11 residues.

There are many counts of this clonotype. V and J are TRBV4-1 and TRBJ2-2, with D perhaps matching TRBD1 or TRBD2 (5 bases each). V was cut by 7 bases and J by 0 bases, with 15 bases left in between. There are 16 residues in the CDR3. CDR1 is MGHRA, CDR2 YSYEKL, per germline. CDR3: CASTLFGTSNTGELFF. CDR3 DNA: TGCGCCAGCACCCTATTTGGGACGTCGAACACCGGGGAGCTGTTTTTT.

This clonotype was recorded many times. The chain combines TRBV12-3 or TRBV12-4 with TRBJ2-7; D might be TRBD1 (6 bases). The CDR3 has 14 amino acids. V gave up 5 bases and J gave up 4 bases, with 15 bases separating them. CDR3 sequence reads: CASSLGAGLYEQYF. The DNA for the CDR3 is TGTGCCAGCAGTCTGGGGGCAGGGCTTTACGAGCAGTACTTC.

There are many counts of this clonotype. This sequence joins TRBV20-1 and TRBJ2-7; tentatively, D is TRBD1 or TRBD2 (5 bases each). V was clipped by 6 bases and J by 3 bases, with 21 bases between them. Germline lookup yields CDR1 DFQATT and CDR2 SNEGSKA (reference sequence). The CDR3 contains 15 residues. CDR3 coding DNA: TGCAGTGCCCTCGGGGCGGACCCGATGGGCTACGAGCAGTACTTC. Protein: CSALGADPMGYEQYF.

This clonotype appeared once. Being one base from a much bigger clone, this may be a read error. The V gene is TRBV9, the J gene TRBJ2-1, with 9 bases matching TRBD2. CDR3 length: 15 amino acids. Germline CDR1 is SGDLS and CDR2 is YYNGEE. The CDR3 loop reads CATSEGGGAYNEQFF. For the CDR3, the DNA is TGTGCCACCAGCGAGGGCGGGGGGGCCTACAATGAGCAGTTCTTC.

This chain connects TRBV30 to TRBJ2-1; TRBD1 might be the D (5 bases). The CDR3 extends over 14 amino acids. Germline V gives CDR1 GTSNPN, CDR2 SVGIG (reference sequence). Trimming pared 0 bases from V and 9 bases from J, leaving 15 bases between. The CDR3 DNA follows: TGTGCCTGGAGTGTACAGGACCCGGTGGGTGAGCAGTTCTTC. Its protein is CAWSVQDPVGEQFF.

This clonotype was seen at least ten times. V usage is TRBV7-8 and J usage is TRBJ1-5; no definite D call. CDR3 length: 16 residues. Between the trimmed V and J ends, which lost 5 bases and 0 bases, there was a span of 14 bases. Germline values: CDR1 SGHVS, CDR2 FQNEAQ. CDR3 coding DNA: TGTGCCAGCAGCCTAACGACCCGATATAGCAATCAGCCCCAGCATTTT. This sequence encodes CASSLTTRYSNQPQHF.

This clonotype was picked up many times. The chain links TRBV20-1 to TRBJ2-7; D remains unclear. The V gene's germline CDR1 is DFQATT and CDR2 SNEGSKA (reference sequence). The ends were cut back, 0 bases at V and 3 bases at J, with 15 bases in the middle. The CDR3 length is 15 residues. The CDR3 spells CSARDYGPQYYEQYF. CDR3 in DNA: TGCAGTGCTAGAGATTACGGACCTCAGTACTACGAGCAGTACTTC.

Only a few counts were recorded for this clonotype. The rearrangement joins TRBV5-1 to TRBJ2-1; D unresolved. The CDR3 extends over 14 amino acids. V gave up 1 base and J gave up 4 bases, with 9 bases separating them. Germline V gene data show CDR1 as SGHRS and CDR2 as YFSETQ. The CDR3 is CASSLTAEYNEQFF. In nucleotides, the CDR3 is TGCGCCAGCAGCTTGACGGCGGAGTACAATGAGCAGTTCTTC.

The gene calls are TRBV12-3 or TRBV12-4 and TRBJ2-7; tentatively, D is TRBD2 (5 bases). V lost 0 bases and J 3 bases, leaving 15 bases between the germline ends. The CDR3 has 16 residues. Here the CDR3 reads CASSLAGLANRYEQYF. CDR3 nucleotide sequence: TGTGCCAGCAGTTTAGCTGGCCTAGCTAACCGCTACGAGCAGTACTTC.

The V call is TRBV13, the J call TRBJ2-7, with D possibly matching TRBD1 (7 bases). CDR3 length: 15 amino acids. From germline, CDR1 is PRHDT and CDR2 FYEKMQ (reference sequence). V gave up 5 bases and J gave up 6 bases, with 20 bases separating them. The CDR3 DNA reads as TGTGCCAGCAGCCCCGGCGGGCAGGGGGGTCTCGAGCAGTACTTC. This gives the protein CASSPGGQGGLEQYF.

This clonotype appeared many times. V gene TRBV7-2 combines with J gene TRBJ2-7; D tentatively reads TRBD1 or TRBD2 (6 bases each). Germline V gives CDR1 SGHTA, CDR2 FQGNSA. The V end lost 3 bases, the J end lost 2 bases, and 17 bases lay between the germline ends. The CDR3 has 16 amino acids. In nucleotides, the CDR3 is TGTGCCAGCAGCTTGGTCCGTGACGGGGGCACCTACGAGCAGTACTTC. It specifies CASSLVRDGGTYEQYF.